This is a list of T cell receptor beta chains from one sample in a study of blood T cells in healthy people across ages. TCRdb redid the calling of the 5' RACE reads with MiXCR, one entry per CDR3 protein. The sample has hundreds of thousands of distinct CDR3 sequences, over 40% seen once. The specimen was blood. Receptors originate from a woman older than 75 in good health. CDR3s include the opening cysteine and the closing phenylalanine or tryptophan. A D gene is named only where the DNA matches it firmly. Size is stated for part of the rows, as once, few or many counts, or as a class when the clone is expanded.

clone_size | j_call | d_call | v_call | cdr3_aa | cdr3_nt
many | TRBJ2-6 | . | TRBV3-1 | CASSRNSGANVLTF | TGTGCCAGCAGCAGGAACTCTGGGGCCAACGTCCTGACTTTC
. | TRBJ2-3 | . | TRBV12-3/TRBV12-4 | CASSHFDRRAGTDAEYF | TGTGCCAGCAGTCATTTCGACCGAAGAGCGGGGACAGATGCGGAGTATTTT
few | TRBJ2-7 | TRBD2 | TRBV5-1 | CASSSSGGGYNEQYF | TGCGCCAGCAGCTCTAGCGGGGGTGGTTACAATGAGCAGTACTTC
. | TRBJ2-3 | TRBD2 | TRBV4-3 | CASSLNPSGGAADTQYF | TGCGCCAGCAGCCTAAACCCTAGCGGGGGGGCGGCAGATACGCAGTATTTT
. | TRBJ1-6 | TRBD1 | TRBV5-1 | CASTRISPDREISPLHF | TGCGCCAGCACGCGGATCTCACCGGACAGGGAAATTTCACCCCTCCACTTT
once | TRBJ2-1 | TRBD2 | TRBV27 | CASTVSGGGGYNEQFF | TGTGCCAGCACCGTAAGCGGCGGGGGAGGCTACAATGAGCAGTTCTTC
. | TRBJ2-7 | TRBD1 | TRBV27 | CASSIRGPSYEQYF | TGTGCCAGCAGCATAAGGGGGCCGTCCTACGAGCAGTACTTC
. | TRBJ2-1 | TRBD1 | TRBV28 | CASSSDRGPSDEQFF | TGTGCCAGCAGTTCGGACAGGGGGCCTTCGGATGAGCAGTTCTTC
. | TRBJ2-7 | . | TRBV28 | CASSTYSRGLYEQYF | TGTGCCAGCAGTACCTACTCACGGGGGCTGTACGAGCAGTACTTC
. | TRBJ2-3 | . | TRBV5-1 | CASTRTISTDTQYF | TGCGCCAGCACCAGGACCATTTCCACAGATACGCAGTATTTT
. | TRBJ2-3 | TRBD2 | TRBV28 | CATLPGASGEPDTQYF | TGTGCCACTCTCCCCGGGGCTAGCGGGGAACCAGATACGCAGTATTTT
. | TRBJ1-2 | . | TRBV20-1 | CSAPQDSLIYGYTF | TGCAGTGCGCCCCAGGACAGTCTTATATATGGCTACACCTTC
many | TRBJ2-7 | . | TRBV4-1 | CASSPARISYEQYF | TGCGCCAGCAGCCCGGCGAGAATTTCCTACGAGCAGTACTTC
many | TRBJ2-3 | . | TRBV7-2 | CASSRVPGRSTDTQYF | TGTGCCAGCAGCCGAGTCCCAGGGAGGAGCACAGATACGCAGTATTTT
once | TRBJ1-4 | . | TRBV6-5 | CASSSDVWGEKLFF | TGTGCCAGCAGCTCGGACGTGTGGGGTGAAAAACTGTTTTTT
. | TRBJ2-5 | . | TRBV5-6 | CASSAVRRGTQYF | TGTGCCAGCAGCGCGGTACGGAGGGGGACCCAGTACTTC
many | TRBJ2-1 | TRBD2 | TRBV28 | CASSLWRGGYNEQFF | TGTGCCAGCAGTTTATGGCGGGGAGGGTACAATGAGCAGTTCTTC